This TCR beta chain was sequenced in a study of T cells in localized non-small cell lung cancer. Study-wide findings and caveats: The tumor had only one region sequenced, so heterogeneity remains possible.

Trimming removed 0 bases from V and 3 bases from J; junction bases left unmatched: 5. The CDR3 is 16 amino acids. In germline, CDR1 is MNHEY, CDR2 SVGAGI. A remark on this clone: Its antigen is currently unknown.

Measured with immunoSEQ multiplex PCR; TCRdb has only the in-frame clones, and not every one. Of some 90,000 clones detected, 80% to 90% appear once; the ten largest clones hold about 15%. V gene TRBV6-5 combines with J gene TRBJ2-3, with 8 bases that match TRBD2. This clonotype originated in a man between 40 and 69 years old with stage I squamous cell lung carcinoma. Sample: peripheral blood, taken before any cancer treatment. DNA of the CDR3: TGTGCCAGCAGTTACTCTGGGACTAGAGGTACAGATACGCAGTATTTT. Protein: CASSYSGTRGTDTQYF.